The text below deals with one TCR beta chain. This clonotype was counted only a few times. The antigen this receptor binds is unknown. No much larger clone is present one base from it, and per-base qualities are unavailable. Systemically healthy Caucasian individuals from Russia, roughly 40 in total and aged about 6 to 90 years, were included as donors. Approximately 9.3 milliliters of peripheral blood were collected from each donor into EDTA-treated Vacutainer tubes. Ficoll-Paque density-gradient centrifugation was used to isolate PBMCs, with at least 7 million per sample. Total RNA was extracted from PBMCs with Trizol reagent, with at least 5 micrograms obtained per sample. Naive CD45RAhigh/CD27high T cell percentages were measured by flow cytometry on a PBMC aliquot from every donor. Reading from cysteine to phenylalanine, the CDR3 counts 17 amino acids. CDR3 DNA only is kept here, 51 bases in frame from base 1. CDR1 and CDR2, looked up from the germline V gene (reference sequence), are MNHNY and SVGAGI. Trimming costs V 6 bases and J 0 bases, and their ends lie 19 bases apart.

Preparation of the library involved 5' RACE. The data were produced on an Illumina HiSeq 2500. A second PCR of roughly 6 to 11 cycles was run with a J-beta primer mix and a sample-barcoded 5' primer. Each TCR beta cDNA molecule received a unique molecular identifier from a template-switch 5' adaptor carrying 12 random nucleotides. At least 2.5 million CDR3-containing paired-end reads were obtained from each sample. All of the RNA was converted into first-strand cDNA using the Mint cDNA synthesis kit, with a TRBC-specific oligonucleotide serving as the primer. After uracil-DNA glycosylase treatment, a first 18-cycle PCR used universal primers M1SS and BC2_uni_R on all cDNA. Processing in the source paper ran as follows. Each sample was normalized by randomly selecting 1 million high-quality reads, each carrying a distinct molecular identifier. Reads sharing molecular identifiers were discarded rather than binned into consensus sequences. CDR3 identification, clonotype clustering and error correction used MiTCR with a Q25 quality threshold and the strictest error-elimination algorithm. A nonparametric unseen species model with Euler transformation was used to estimate lower-bound total TCR beta diversity. TCRdb reanalyzed the raw reads on its own, using fastp at Q25 for trimming and MiXCR for clone calling, and kept in-frame beta chains. Under each unique CDR3 protein, matching rows form one entry showing the most common genes and DNA. TCRdb, not the authors, supplied the V and J calls. The sample table holds over a million distinct CDR3 sequences, of which approximately 63% were seen once. The top ten hold over 5% of the sample.

The data were obtained in a study of blood T cells in healthy people across ages (dated by TCRdb to the mid-2010s). General notes on the study: In model experiments, template switching captured about one uniquely barcoded TCR beta cDNA molecule for every two T cells. Four age groups were formed from the donors: young (average approximately 17 years), middle-aged (around 37), aged (approximately 60) and long-lived (less than 85). Donors of different ages were randomly distributed across sequencing lanes to avoid experimental bias. Age-related changes in TCR beta repertoire diversity were measured in the study by deep sequencing normalized with unique cDNA molecular identifiers. The study analyzed two additional independent replicas of 1 million unique cDNA reads from the same blood draw for two donors, one aged 18 to 29 and one aged 80 or older.

The paper as a whole reports these results and caveats: Estimates of total diversity based on one million sequenced T cells were considered lower bounds and underestimates. Bulk unsorted PBMC profiling prevented conclusive comparison of naive and antigen-experienced compartments. Observed TCR beta diversity per million T cells fell roughly linearly with age, and a significant reduction was already apparent by age about 36. Because donor CMV infection status was unknown, age-related changes in expanded clonotypes were potentially confounded. Observed TCR beta diversity correlated strongly with the percentage of naive T cells measured by flow cytometry. Compared with the aged group, the long-lived group had more naive CD4+ T cells, fewer expanded clones and increased TCR diversity, a pattern suggesting age selection.

The TCR originated in a man aged 18 to 30 in good health. Sequenced input: blood. Recombination linked TRBV6-6 to TRBJ2-3; the D gene is unclear. The CDR3 here reads CASSATTRLGSTDTQYF. The DNA reads TGTGCCAGCAGCGCAACGACTCGCCTTGGTAGCACAGATACGCAGTATTTT.